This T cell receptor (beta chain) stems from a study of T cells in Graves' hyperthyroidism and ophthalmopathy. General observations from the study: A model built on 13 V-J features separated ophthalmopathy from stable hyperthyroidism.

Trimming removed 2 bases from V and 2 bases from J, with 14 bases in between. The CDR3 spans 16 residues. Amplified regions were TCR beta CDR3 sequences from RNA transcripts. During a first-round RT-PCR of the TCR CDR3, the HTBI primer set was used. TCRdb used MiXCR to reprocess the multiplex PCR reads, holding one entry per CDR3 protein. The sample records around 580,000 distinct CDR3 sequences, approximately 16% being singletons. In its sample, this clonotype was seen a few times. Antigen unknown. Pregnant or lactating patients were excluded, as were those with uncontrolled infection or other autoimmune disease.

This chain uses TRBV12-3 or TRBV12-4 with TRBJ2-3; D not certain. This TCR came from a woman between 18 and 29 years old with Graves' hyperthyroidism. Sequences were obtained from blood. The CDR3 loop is CASSLKIGSPTDTQYF. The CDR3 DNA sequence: TGTGCCAGCAGTTTAAAGATAGGTTCCCCCACAGATACGCAGTATTTT.